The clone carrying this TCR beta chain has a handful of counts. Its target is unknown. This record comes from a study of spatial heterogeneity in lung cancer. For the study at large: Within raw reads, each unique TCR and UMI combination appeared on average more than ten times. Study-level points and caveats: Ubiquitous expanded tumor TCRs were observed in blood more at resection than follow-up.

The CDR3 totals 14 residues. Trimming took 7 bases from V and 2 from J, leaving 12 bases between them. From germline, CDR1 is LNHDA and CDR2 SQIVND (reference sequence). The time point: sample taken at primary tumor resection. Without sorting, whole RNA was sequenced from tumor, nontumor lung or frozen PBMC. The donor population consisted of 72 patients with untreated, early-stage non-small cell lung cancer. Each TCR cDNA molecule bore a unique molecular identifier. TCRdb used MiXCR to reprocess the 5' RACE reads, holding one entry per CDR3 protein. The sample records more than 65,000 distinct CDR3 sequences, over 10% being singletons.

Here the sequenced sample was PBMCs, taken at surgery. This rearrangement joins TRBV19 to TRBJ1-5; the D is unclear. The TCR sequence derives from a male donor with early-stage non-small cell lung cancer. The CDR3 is CASNFYAGNQPQHF. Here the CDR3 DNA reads TGTGCCAGTAACTTTTACGCGGGCAATCAGCCCCAGCATTTT.